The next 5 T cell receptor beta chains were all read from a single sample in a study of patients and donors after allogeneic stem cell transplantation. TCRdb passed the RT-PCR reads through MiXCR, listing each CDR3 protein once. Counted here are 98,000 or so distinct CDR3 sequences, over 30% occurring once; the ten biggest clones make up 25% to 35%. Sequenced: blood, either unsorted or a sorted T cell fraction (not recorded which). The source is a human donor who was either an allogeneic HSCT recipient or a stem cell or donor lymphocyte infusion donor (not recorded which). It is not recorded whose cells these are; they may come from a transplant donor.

The CDR3 DNA reads TGTGCCAGCAGCCCGGATCAGCCCCAGCATTTT. It specifies CASSPDQPQHF. The chain employs TRBV9 and TRBJ1-5; no firm D call. Germline CDR1 reads SGDLS; CDR2 reads YYNGEE. The CDR3 spans 11 residues. V was cut by 4 bases and J by 5 bases, with 4 bases left in between.

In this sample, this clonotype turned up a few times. CDR3 loop: CASSDVKDFETYNEQFF. The DNA of the CDR3 is TGTGCCAGCAGTGATGTAAAGGACTTTGAGACCTACAATGAGCAGTTCTTC. This chain uses TRBV2 with TRBJ2-1; tentatively, D is TRBD2 (5 bases). The CDR3 spans 17 residues. The germline gives CDR1 SNHLY, CDR2 FYNNEI. V was shortened by 3 bases and J by 2 bases, with 17 bases between the two germline ends.

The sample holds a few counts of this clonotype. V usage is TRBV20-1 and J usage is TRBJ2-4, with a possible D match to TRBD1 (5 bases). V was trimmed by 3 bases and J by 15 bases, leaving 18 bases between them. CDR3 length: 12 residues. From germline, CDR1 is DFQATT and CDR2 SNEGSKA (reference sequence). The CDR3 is CSASPQVGVWYF. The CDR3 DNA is TGCAGTGCTAGCCCCCAAGTAGGGGTCTGGTACTTC.

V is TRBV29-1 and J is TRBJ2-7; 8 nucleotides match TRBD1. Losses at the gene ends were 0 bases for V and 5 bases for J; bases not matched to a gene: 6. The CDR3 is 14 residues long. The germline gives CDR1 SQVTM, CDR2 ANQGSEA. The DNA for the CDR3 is TGCAGCGTTGAAGATCCATCAGGGGGCAACGAGCAGTACTTC. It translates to CSVEDPSGGNEQYF.

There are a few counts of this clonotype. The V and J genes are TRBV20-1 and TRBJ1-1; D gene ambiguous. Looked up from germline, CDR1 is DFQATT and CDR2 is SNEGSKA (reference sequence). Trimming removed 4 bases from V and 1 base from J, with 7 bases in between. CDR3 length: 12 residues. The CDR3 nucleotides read TGCAGTGCTACGAACGGGAACACTGAAGCTTTCTTT. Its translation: CSATNGNTEAFF.